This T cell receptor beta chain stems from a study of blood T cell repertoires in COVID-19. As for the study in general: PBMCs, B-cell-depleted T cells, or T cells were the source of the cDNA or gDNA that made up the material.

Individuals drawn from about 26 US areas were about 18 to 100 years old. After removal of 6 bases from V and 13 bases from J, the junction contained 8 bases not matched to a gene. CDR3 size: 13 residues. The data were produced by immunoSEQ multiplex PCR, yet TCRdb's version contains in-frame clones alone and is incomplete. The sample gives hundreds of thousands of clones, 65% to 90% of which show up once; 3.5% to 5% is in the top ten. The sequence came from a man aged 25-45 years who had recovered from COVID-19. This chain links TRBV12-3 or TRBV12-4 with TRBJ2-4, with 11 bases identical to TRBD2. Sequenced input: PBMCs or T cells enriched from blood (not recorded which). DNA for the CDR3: TGTGCCAGCAGGCAGACTAGCGGGACTGTCCAGTACTTC. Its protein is CASRQTSGTVQYF.